The 4 T cell receptor beta chains in this list originate from one sample, sequenced in a study of T-cell memory formation after mild COVID-19. One entry per CDR3 protein, called by TCRdb with MiXCR from the 5' RACE reads. Of around 300,000 distinct CDR3 sequences in the sample, roughly an eighth are singletons; the top ten hold around a fifth. Sequenced sample: PBMCs or a T cell subset sorted from them (not recorded which). These receptors came from a man aged 18-30 years who had mild COVID-19 (a few samples of this study predate the infection). Cell type and time point are not known.

This clonotype was picked up a small number of times. This chain uses TRBV6-2 or TRBV6-3 with TRBJ2-7, with 13 bases identical to TRBD2. In germline, CDR1 is MNHEY, CDR2 SVGEGT. The junction had 15 bases not matched to a gene; V was cut back by 4 bases and J by 6 bases. The CDR3 has 18 residues. The CDR3, as DNA: TGTGCCAGCAGTTCCTGGACTAGCGGGGGCCGAAGAGCAGGCGAGCAGTACTTC. Translated, it gives CASSSWTSGGRRAGEQYF.

Remarks on this clonotype: At one end the junction does not follow the germline gene, possibly because of a read error. The rearrangement links TRBV7-2 to TRBJ1-1; D gene ambiguous. The germline V gene has CDR1 SGHTA and CDR2 FQGNSA. CDR3 length: 15 residues. CDR3 residues: CASSLGRAVNTKAFF. In nucleotides, the CDR3 is TGTGCCAGCAGCTTAGGGCGGGCGGTGAACACTAAAGCTTTCTTT.

A remark on this clonotype: One end of the junction varies from germline; a read error may be responsible. The CDR3, as DNA: TGCGCCAGCAGCCAAGATGAGGCGGGGAGAAAGAACTTC. It yields the protein CASSQDEAGRKNF. The chain joins TRBV4-1 to TRBJ2-4; D perhaps matches TRBD2 (6 bases). Germline CDR1 reads MGHRA; CDR2 reads YSYEKL. The CDR3 is made up of 13 amino acids.

The rearrangement uses TRBV15 and TRBJ1-2; no definite D call. This CDR3 contains 14 residues. Trimming pared 0 bases from V and 7 bases from J, leaving 12 bases between. The germline V gene encodes CDR1 LNHNV and CDR2 YYDKDF (reference sequence). The CDR3 spells CATSRDQELGGYTF. CDR3 nucleotides: TGTGCCACCAGCAGAGATCAAGAGCTGGGTGGCTACACCTTC.